This record concerns one TCR beta chain sequence. Its antigen is as yet unknown. This sample stems from a study of T cells in Graves' hyperthyroidism and ophthalmopathy. The wider study: The blood sample was taken at first diagnosis, before treatment began.

It was RNA transcripts that yielded the amplified TCR beta CDR3 regions. HTBI primers were employed in a first-round RT-PCR of the TCR CDR3. TCRdb called the multiplex PCR reads again in MiXCR, with one record for every CDR3 protein. Altogether more than 300,000 distinct CDR3 sequences are present, approximately 17% being singletons, with the ten largest covering 30% to 40%. The CDR3 length is 14 residues. J gave up 4 bases and V 6 bases, and 6 bases lay outside the gene matches. Germline V gene data show CDR1 as MDHEN and CDR2 as SYDVKM. Points from the study as a whole: The model identified upcoming ophthalmopathy a median approximately six months ahead of onset.

Diagnostic decisions used clinical symptoms, serum thyroxine and TRAb, thyroid ultrasound and orbital computed tomography. It was at first hyperthyroidism diagnosis, before any ophthalmopathy symptoms, that the blood sample was taken. The chain employs TRBV28 and TRBJ1-3, with 7 positions matching TRBD1. The sample was blood. This sequence was found in a woman in her 30s with Graves' hyperthyroidism that later progressed to Graves' ophthalmopathy. This CDR3 reads CASRPTGDGNTIYF. CDR3 bases: TGTGCCAGCAGGCCTACAGGGGACGGAAACACCATATATTTT. Looking up the rest from reference TRBV28 and TRBJ1-3 gives the full variable domain: DVKVTQSSRYLVKRTGEKVFLECVQDMDHENMFWYRQDPGLGLRLIYFSYDVKMKEKGDIPEGYSVSREKKERFSLILESASTNQTSMYLCASRPTGDGNTIYFGEGSWLTVV.